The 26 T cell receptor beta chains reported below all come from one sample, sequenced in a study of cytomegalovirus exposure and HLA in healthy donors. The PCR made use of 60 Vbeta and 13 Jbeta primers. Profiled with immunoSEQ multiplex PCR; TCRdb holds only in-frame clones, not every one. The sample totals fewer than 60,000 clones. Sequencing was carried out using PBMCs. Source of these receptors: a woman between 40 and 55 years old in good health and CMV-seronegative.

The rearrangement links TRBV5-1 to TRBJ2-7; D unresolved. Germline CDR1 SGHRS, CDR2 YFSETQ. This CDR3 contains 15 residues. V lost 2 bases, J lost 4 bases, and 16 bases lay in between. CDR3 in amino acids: CASSLDSSRLYEQYF. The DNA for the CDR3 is TGCGCCAGCAGCTTAGACTCCTCCAGACTTTACGAGCAGTACTTC.

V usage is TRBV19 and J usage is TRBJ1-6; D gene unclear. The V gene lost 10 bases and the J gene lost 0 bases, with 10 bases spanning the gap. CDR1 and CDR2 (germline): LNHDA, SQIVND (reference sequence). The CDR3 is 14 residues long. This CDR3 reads CATAEGSYNSPLHF. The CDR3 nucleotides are TGTGCCACCGCAGAGGGCTCCTATAATTCACCCCTCCACTTT.

The CDR3 DNA reads TGTGCCAGCAGCCCCGGGACAGGGATCTACGAGCAGTACTTC. It is translated as CASSPGTGIYEQYF. This chain joins TRBV9 and TRBJ2-7; 9 bases agree with TRBD1. The V and J ends lost 4 bases and 3 bases, in that order; junction bases with no gene match: 5. The CDR3 spans 14 residues. Germline V CDR1 and CDR2: SGDLS, YYNGEE. The full variable domain, rest sourced from reference TRBV9 and TRBJ2-7, is DSGVTQTPKHLITATGQRVTLRCSPRSGDLSVYWYQQSLDQGLQFLIQYYNGEERAKGNILERFSAQQFPDLHSELNLSSLELGDSALYFCASSPGTGIYEQYFGPGTRLTVT.

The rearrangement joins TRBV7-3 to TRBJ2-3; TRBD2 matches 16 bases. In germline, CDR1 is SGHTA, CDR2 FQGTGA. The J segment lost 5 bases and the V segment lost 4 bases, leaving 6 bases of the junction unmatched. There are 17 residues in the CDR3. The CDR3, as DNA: TGTGCCAGCAGCTCGGGACTAGCGGGAGGGCGGGGAGATACGCAGTATTTT. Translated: CASSSGLAGGRGDTQYF.

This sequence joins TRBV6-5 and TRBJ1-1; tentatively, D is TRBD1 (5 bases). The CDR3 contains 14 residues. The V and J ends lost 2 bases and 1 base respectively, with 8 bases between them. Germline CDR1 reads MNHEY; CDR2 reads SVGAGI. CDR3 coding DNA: TGTGCCAGCAGTTACACTCAGGGGAACACTGAAGCTTTCTTT. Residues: CASSYTQGNTEAFF.

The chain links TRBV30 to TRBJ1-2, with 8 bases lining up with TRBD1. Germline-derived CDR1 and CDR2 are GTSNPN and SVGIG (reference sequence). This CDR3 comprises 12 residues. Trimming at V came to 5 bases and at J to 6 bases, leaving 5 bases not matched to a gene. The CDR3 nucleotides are TGTGCCTGGGAACGACAGGGGAATGGCTACACCTTC. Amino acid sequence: CAWERQGNGYTF. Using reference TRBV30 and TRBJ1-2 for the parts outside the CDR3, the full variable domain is SQTIHQWPATLVQPVGSPLSLECTVEGTSNPNLYWYRQAAGRGLQLLFYSVGIGQISSEVPQNLSASRPQDRQFILSSKKLLLSDSGFYLCAWERQGNGYTFGSGTRLTVV.

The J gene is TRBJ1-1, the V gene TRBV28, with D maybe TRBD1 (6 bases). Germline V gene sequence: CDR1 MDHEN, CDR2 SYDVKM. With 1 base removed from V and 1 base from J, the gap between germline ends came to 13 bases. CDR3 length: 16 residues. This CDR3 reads CASSLFGRGWNTEAFF. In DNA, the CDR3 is TGTGCCAGCAGTTTATTCGGTAGGGGGTGGAACACTGAAGCTTTCTTT.

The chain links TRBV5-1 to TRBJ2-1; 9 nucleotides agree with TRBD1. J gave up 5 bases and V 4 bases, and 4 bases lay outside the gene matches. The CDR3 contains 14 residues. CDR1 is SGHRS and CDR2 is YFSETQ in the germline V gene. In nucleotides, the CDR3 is TGCGCCAGCAGCCCCACAGGGGGCCACAATGAGCAGTTCTTC. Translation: CASSPTGGHNEQFF.

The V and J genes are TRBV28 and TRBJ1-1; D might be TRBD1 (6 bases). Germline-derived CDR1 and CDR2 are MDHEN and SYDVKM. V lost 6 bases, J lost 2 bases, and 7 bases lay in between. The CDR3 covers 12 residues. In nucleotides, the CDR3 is TGTGCCAGCAGGGACAGTAACACTGAAGCTTTCTTT. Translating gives CASRDSNTEAFF.

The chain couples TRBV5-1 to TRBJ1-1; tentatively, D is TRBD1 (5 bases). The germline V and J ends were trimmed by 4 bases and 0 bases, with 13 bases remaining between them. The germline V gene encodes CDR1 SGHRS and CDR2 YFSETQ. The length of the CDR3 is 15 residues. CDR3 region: CASSPGGFMNTEAFF. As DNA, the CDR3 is TGCGCCAGCAGCCCGGGGGGATTTATGAACACTGAAGCTTTCTTT.

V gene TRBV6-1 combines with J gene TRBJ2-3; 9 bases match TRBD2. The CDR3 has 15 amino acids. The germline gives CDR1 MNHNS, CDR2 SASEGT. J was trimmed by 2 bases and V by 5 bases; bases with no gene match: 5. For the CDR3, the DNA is TGTGCCAGCAGTCCCTCTAGCGGGGACACAGATACGCAGTATTTT. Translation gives CASSPSSGDTDTQYF.

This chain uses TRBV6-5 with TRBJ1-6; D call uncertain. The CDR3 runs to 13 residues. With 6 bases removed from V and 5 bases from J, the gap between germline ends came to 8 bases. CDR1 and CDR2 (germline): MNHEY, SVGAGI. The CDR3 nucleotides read TGTGCCAGCAGCCGGGAAAATAATTCACCCCTCCACTTT. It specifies CASSRENNSPLHF.

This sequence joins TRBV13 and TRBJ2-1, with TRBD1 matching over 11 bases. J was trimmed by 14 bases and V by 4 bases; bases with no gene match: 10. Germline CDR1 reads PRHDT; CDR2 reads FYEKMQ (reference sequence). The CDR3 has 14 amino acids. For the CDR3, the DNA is TGTGCCAGCAGCTCAGGACAGGGGGCTCTTTTGGAGTTCTTC. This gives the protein CASSSGQGALLEFF. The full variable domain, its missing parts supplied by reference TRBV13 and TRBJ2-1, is AAGVIQSPRHLIKEKRETATLKCYPIPRHDTVYWYQQGPGQDPQFLISFYEKMQSDKGSIPDRFSAQQFSDYHSELNMSSLELGDSALYFCASSSGQGALLEFFGPGTRLTVL.

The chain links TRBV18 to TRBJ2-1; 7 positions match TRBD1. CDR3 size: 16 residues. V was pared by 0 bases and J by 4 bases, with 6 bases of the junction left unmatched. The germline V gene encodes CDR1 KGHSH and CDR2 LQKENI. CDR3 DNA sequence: TGTGCCAGCTCACCACCGCTCGGGACAGCATACAATGAGCAGTTCTTC. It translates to CASSPPLGTAYNEQFF.

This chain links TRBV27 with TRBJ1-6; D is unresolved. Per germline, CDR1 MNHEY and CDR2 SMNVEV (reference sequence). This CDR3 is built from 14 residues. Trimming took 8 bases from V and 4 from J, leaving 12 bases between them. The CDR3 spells CASRLEGYNSPLHF. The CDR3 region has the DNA TGTGCCAGCCGCCTGGAGGGTTATAATTCACCCCTCCACTTT.

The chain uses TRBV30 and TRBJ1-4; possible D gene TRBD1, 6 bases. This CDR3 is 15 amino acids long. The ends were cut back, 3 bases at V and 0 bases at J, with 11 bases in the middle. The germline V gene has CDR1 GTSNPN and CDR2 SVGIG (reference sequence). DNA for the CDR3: TGTGCCTGGAGGACCACAGGGTCAACTAATGAAAAACTGTTTTTT. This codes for CAWRTTGSTNEKLFF.

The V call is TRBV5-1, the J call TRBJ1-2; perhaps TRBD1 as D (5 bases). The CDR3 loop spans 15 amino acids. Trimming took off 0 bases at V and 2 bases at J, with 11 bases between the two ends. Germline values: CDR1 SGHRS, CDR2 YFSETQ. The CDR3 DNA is TGCGCCAGCAGCTTGGGCCCCCAGGGAAACTATGGCTACACCTTC. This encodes CASSLGPQGNYGYTF. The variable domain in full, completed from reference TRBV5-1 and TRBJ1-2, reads KAGVTQTPRYLIKTRGQQVTLSCSPISGHRSVSWYQQTPGQGLQFLFEYFSETQRNKGNFPGRFSGRQFSNSRSEMNVSTLELGDSALYLCASSLGPQGNYGYTFGSGTRLTVV.

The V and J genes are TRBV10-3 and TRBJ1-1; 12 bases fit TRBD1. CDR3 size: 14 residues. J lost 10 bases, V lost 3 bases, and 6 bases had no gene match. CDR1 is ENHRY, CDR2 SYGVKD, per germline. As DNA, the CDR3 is TGTGCCATCAGTGAAGGGGGACAGGGGGCAGGAGCTTTCTTT. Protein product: CAISEGGQGAGAFF.

The CDR3 protein is CASSQGIYNEQFF. DNA for the CDR3: TGTGCCAGCAGCCAGGGGATCTACAATGAGCAGTTCTTC. V gene TRBV7-2 combines with J gene TRBJ2-1; perhaps TRBD1 as D (6 bases). The CDR3 runs 13 residues. V lost 5 bases, J lost 3 bases, and 8 bases lay in between. Per germline, CDR1 SGHTA and CDR2 FQGNSA.

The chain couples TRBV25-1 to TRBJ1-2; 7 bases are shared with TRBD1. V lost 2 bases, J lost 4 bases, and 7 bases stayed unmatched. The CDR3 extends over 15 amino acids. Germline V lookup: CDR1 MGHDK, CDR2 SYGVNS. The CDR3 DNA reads TGTGCCAGCAGTGAACCCGGACAGGTCATCTATGGCTACACCTTC. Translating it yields CASSEPGQVIYGYTF.

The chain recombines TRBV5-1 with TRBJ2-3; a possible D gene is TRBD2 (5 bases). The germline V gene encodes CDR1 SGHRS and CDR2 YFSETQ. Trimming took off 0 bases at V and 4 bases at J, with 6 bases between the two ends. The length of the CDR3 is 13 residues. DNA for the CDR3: TGCGCCAGCAGCTTGGAAGCGGCAGATACGCAGTATTTT. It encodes CASSLEAADTQYF.

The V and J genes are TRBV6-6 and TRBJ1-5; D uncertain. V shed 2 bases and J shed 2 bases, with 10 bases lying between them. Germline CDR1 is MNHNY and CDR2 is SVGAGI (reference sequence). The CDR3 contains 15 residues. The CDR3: CASSYEGGGNQPQHF. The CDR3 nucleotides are TGTGCCAGCAGTTACGAAGGCGGGGGCAATCAGCCCCAGCATTTT.

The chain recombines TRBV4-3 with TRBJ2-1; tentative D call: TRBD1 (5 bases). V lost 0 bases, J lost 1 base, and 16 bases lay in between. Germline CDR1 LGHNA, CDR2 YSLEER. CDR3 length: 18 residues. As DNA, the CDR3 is TGCGCCAGCAGCCAAGAATCAGGGCTCTTGGGGTCCTACAATGAGCAGTTCTTC. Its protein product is CASSQESGLLGSYNEQFF.

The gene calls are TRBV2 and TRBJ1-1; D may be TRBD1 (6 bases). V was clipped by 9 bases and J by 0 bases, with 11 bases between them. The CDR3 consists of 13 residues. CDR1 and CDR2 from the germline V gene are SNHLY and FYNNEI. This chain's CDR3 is CASVSGVNTEAFF. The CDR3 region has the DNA TGTGCCAGTGTGTCAGGGGTGAACACTGAAGCTTTCTTT.

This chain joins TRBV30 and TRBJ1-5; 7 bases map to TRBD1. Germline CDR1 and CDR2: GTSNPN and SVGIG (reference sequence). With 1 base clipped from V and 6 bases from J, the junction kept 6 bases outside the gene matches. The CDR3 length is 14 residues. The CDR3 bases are TGTGCCTGGAGTGCGAACAGGGGCTCTCAGCCCCAGCATTTT. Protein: CAWSANRGSQPQHF.

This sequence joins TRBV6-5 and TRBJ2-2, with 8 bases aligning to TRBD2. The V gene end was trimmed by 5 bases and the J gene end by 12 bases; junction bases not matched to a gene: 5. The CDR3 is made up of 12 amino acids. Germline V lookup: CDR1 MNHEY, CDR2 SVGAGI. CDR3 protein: CASSTTGGKLFF. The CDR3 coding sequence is TGTGCCAGCAGTACCACGGGGGGGAAGCTGTTTTTT.